Listed below are T cell receptor beta chains from one sample, sequenced in a study of PD-1 blockade in classical Hodgkin lymphoma. Method: immunoSEQ multiplex PCR; TCRdb's copy keeps in-frame clones and lacks some. This table has 25,000 to 35,000 clones, approximately 66% appearing once. Material: peripheral blood mononuclear cells (PBMCs), obtained before the second cycle of nivolumab. The receptors stem from a human donor with classical Hodgkin lymphoma. The CDR3 runs from the conserved cysteine through the conserved F or W. The D gene is left open where the match is weak. Size is omitted from some rows. Given values are once, few, many or a class for expanded clones.

clone_size	v_call	d_call	j_call	cdr3_aa	cdr3_nt
medium-sized	TRBV13	TRBD1	TRBJ2-1	CASSSSGQGNNEQFF	TGTGCCAGCAGCTCCTCGGGACAGGGAAACAATGAGCAGTTCTTC
NA	TRBV6-5	NA	TRBJ1-5	CASSYSRVGNQPQHF	TGTGCCAGCAGTTACTCAAGGGTTGGCAATCAGCCCCAGCATTTT
NA	TRBV10-3	NA	TRBJ2-3	CAISDEGARDTQYF	TGTGCCATCAGTGATGAAGGGGCAAGAGATACGCAGTATTTT
medium-sized	TRBV7-9	NA	TRBJ2-5	CASRGPQETQYF	TGTGCCAGCAGGGGGCCTCAAGAGACCCAGTACTTC
once	TRBV19	NA	TRBJ1-2	CASSPAGYGYTF	TGTGCCAGTAGCCCAGCGGGCTATGGCTACACCTTC
NA	TRBV11-3	TRBD2	TRBJ2-3	CASSLEGLAADTQYF	TGTGCCAGCAGCTTAGAAGGACTAGCCGCAGATACGCAGTATTTT
NA	TRBV6-6	NA	TRBJ2-5	CASSSRETQYF	TGTGCCAGCAGTTCGAGGGAGACCCAGTACTTC
few	TRBV28	NA	TRBJ2-2	CASSSLGPGELFF	TGTGCCAGCAGTTCTCTGGGTCCCGGGGAGCTGTTTTTT
NA	TRBV5-1	NA	TRBJ2-2	CASSSRPPGQTNTGELFF	TGCGCCAGCAGCTCGCGGCCCCCGGGACAAACGAACACCGGGGAGCTGTTTTTT
NA	TRBV27	NA	TRBJ2-1	CASSSPSSSYNEQFF	TGTGCCAGCAGCTCCCCCTCGAGCTCCTACAATGAGCAGTTCTTC
NA	TRBV28	TRBD1	TRBJ2-1	CASSVDRGNYNEQFF	TGTGCCAGCAGCGTCGACAGGGGGAATTACAATGAGCAGTTCTTC
once	TRBV19	TRBD1	TRBJ1-5	CASSNHLTRGQNNQPQHF	TGTGCCAGTAGTAACCATCTTACCAGGGGACAGAACAATCAGCCCCAGCATTTT
few	TRBV30	TRBD1	TRBJ2-1	CAWSRGPREQFF	TGTGCCTGGAGTAGGGGGCCCAGGGAGCAGTTCTTC
few	TRBV6-5	NA	TRBJ2-1	CASSYQGGGSGNEQFF	TGTGCCAGCAGTTATCAAGGGGGGGGCTCCGGCAATGAGCAGTTCTTC
NA	TRBV28	NA	TRBJ1-6	CASNGGTGYNSPLHF	TGTGCCAGCAATGGCGGGACGGGGTATAATTCACCCCTCCACTTT
NA	TRBV6-5	TRBD1	TRBJ1-2	CASSNRGPYGYTF	TGTGCCAGCAGTAACAGGGGACCCTATGGCTACACCTTC
NA	TRBV27	NA	TRBJ1-4	CASSKKAGALNEKLFF	TGTGCCAGCAGTAAAAAAGCGGGGGCCCTTAATGAAAAACTGTTTTTT
NA	TRBV5-1	NA	TRBJ1-2	CASSFASRGQNYGYTF	TGCGCCAGCAGCTTCGCCTCTCGGGGGCAAAACTATGGCTACACCTTC
NA	TRBV2	TRBD2	TRBJ2-5	CASSQERGGQGTQYF	TGTGCCAGCAGTCAAGAGCGGGGGGGCCAGGGGACCCAGTACTTC
few	TRBV27	TRBD2	TRBJ2-1	CASSPGAAGGGRNEQFF	TGTGCCAGCAGCCCCGGGGCGGCGGGGGGGGGTAGGAATGAGCAGTTCTTC
NA	TRBV2	NA	TRBJ2-7	CASKVDAYEQYF	TGTGCCAGCAAGGTGGACGCCTACGAGCAGTACTTC
NA	TRBV6-6	TRBD1	TRBJ1-1	CASRDSDRLAFF	TGTGCCAGCAGAGACTCGGACAGGCTGGCTTTCTTT
few	TRBV4-1	NA	TRBJ1-3	CASSQVDLHSGNTIYF	TGCGCCAGCAGCCAAGTTGACCTTCACTCTGGAAACACCATATATTTT
NA	TRBV7-8	NA	TRBJ1-2	CASSLNTENYGYTF	TGTGCCAGCAGCTTGAACACAGAGAACTATGGCTACACCTTC
NA	TRBV30	NA	TRBJ2-4	CAWSGANIQYF	TGTGCCTGGAGCGGGGCAAACATTCAGTACTTC
NA	TRBV19	NA	TRBJ1-4	CASTGLTNEKLFF	TGTGCCAGTACGGGTCTAACTAATGAAAAACTGTTTTTT
few	TRBV6-6	NA	TRBJ1-1	CATLPWGNTEAFF	TGTGCCACACTTCCATGGGGGAACACTGAAGCTTTCTTT
NA	TRBV19	NA	TRBJ1-3	CASSILPGAGNTIYF	TGTGCCAGTAGTATATTGCCGGGGGCTGGAAACACCATATATTTT
few	TRBV29-1	NA	TRBJ1-3	CSVAGSGNTIYF	TGCAGCGTTGCAGGGTCTGGAAACACCATATATTTT
NA	TRBV4-3	NA	TRBJ2-7	CASSQGRWEEQYF	TGCGCCAGCAGCCAAGGTCGTTGGGAAGAGCAGTACTTC
NA	TRBV25-1	NA	TRBJ1-6	CASSVGNSPLHF	TGTGCCAGCAGTGTTGGAAATTCACCCCTCCACTTT
NA	TRBV6-5	TRBD2	TRBJ2-3	CATSGGGTDTQYF	TGTGCCACCAGTGGCGGGGGTACAGATACGCAGTATTTT
NA	TRBV5-8	NA	TRBJ1-6	CASSLWQGSDSLHF	TGTGCCAGCAGCTTGTGGCAGGGCAGTGATTCCCTCCACTTT
NA	TRBV27	TRBD2	TRBJ2-5	CASRKTSGNPQETQYF	TGTGCCAGCAGGAAAACTAGCGGAAATCCGCAAGAGACCCAGTACTTC
NA	TRBV9	NA	TRBJ2-2	CASSVGTGELFF	TGTGCCAGCAGCGTAGGAACCGGGGAGCTGTTTTTT
few	TRBV7-2	NA	TRBJ2-7	CASSLARGLHYEQYF	TGTGCCAGCAGCTTAGCCAGGGGTCTCCACTACGAGCAGTACTTC
once	TRBV6-5	NA	TRBJ2-2	CASGNTGELFF	TGTGCCAGCGGTAACACCGGGGAGCTGTTTTTT
NA	TRBV6-1	TRBD1	TRBJ2-1	CASSESRGQYNEQFF	TGTGCCAGCAGTGAAAGTAGGGGGCAGTACAATGAGCAGTTCTTC
NA	TRBV27	NA	TRBJ1-5	CASSLGQGSNQPQHF	TGTGCCAGCAGTTTGGGACAAGGGAGCAATCAGCCCCAGCATTTT
NA	TRBV7-9	TRBD1	TRBJ1-5	CASSLSRQGTNQPQHF	TGTGCCAGCAGCTTGTCGAGACAGGGGACGAATCAGCCCCAGCATTTT
NA	TRBV6-5	NA	TRBJ2-7	CASSYSLEKREQYF	TGTGCCAGCAGTTACTCGTTAGAGAAACGGGAGCAGTACTTC
NA	TRBV27	TRBD2	TRBJ2-3	CASSLAAGGMTDTQYF	TGTGCCAGCAGTTTAGCAGCGGGGGGAATGACAGATACGCAGTATTTT
few	TRBV11-3	TRBD1	TRBJ2-2	CASSLVGTGGAGELFF	TGTGCCAGCAGCTTAGTCGGGACAGGGGGTGCCGGGGAGCTGTTTTTT
few	TRBV15	NA	TRBJ1-1	CATSRDHLMNTEAFF	TGTGCCACCAGCAGAGATCACCTTATGAACACTGAAGCTTTCTTT
few	TRBV6-1	NA	TRBJ2-6	CASTRARSGANVLTF	TGTGCCAGCACTCGGGCGCGCTCTGGGGCCAACGTCCTGACTTTC
NA	TRBV15	NA	TRBJ2-7	CATSREAGSTYEQYF	TGTGCCACCAGCAGAGAGGCAGGGTCAACCTACGAGCAGTACTTC
NA	TRBV7-2	TRBD1	TRBJ1-2	CASSLGQGPLLGYTF	TGTGCCAGCAGCCTCGGACAGGGTCCCCTTCTGGGCTACACCTTC
many	TRBV6-6	NA	TRBJ2-5	CASSYSGGPETQYF	TGTGCCAGCAGTTACTCTGGGGGTCCGGAGACCCAGTACTTC
once	TRBV6-4	TRBD1	TRBJ1-1	CASRNTGGTEAFF	TGTGCCAGCAGAAATACAGGGGGCACTGAAGCTTTCTTT
NA	TRBV19	NA	TRBJ2-1	CASSYIGSQQFF	TGTGCCAGTAGTTATATTGGGTCTCAGCAGTTCTTC
once	TRBV7-2	NA	TRBJ1-1	CASSSSGGLFSEAFF	TGTGCCAGCAGTTCATCCGGAGGTTTGTTCTCTGAAGCTTTCTTT
NA	TRBV28	NA	TRBJ1-5	CASSLGRPQHF	TGTGCCAGCAGTTTGGGGCGGCCCCAGCATTTT
few	TRBV15	NA	TRBJ1-2	CATSSGQYGYTF	TGTGCCACCAGCAGCGGACAGTATGGCTACACCTTC
NA	TRBV30	NA	TRBJ1-6	CAWSVISLPHRRPLHF	TGTGCCTGGAGTGTAATTTCTCTCCCCCATCGGAGACCCCTCCACTTT
NA	TRBV19	NA	TRBJ1-5	CASSILQQVPQHF	TGTGCCAGTAGTATACTTCAGCAGGTGCCCCAGCATTTT
NA	TRBV6-6	TRBD1	TRBJ1-1	CASSAQRQGNAFF	TGTGCCAGCAGTGCTCAGCGACAGGGGAACGCTTTCTTT
once	TRBV7-2	NA	TRBJ2-3	CASSLGGNPDTQYF	TGTGCCAGCAGCTTAGGGGGGAACCCAGATACGCAGTATTTT
NA	TRBV6-5	NA	TRBJ2-2	CASSYRGLNTGELFF	TGTGCCAGCAGTTACAGGGGCCTGAACACCGGGGAGCTGTTTTTT
NA	TRBV28	NA	TRBJ2-7	CASTYSGTYEQYF	TGTGCCAGCACCTATTCTGGTACTTACGAGCAGTACTTC
NA	TRBV9	NA	TRBJ1-2	CASSVGSEVDYGYTF	TGTGCCAGCAGCGTAGGTAGTGAGGTGGACTATGGCTACACCTTC